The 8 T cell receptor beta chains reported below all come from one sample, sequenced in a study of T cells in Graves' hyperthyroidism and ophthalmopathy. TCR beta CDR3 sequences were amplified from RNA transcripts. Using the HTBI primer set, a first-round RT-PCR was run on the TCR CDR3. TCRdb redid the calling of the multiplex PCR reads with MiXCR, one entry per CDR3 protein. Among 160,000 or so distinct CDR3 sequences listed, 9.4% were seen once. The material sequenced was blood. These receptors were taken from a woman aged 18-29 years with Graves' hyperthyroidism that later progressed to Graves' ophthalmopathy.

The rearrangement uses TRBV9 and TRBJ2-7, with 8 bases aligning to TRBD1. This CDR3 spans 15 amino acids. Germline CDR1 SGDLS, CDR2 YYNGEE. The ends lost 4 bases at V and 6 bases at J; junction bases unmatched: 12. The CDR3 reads CASSSNSGQVSEQYF. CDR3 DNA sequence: TGTGCCAGCAGCTCTAATTCGGGACAGGTCTCCGAGCAGTACTTC.

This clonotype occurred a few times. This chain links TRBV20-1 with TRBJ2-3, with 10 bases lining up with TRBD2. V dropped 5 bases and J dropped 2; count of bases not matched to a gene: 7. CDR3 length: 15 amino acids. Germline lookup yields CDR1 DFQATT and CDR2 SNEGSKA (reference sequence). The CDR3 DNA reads TGCAGTGCTCCCCTTCTAGCGGGGGCCACAGATACGCAGTATTTT. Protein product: CSAPLLAGATDTQYF.

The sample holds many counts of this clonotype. The CDR3 DNA is TGCAGCGTTGAAGACTGGGCAGGGAATGGCTACACCTTC. Protein product: CSVEDWAGNGYTF. This chain links TRBV29-1 with TRBJ1-2, with D maybe TRBD1 (5 bases). There are 13 residues in the CDR3. V shed 0 bases and J shed 6 bases, with 11 bases lying between them. The germline V gene has CDR1 SQVTM and CDR2 ANQGSEA.

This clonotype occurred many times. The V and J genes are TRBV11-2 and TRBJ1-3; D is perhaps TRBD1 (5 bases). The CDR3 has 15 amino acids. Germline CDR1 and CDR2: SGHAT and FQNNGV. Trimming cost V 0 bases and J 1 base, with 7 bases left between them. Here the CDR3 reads CASSLDWTSGNTIYF. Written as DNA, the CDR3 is TGTGCCAGCAGCTTAGATTGGACATCTGGAAACACCATATATTTT.

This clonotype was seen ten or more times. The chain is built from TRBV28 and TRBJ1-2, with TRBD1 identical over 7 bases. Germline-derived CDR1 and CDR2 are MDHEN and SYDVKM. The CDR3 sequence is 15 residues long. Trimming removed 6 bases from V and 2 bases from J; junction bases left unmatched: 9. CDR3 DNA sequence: TGTGCCAGCAGCGATATACCGACAGGGAACTATGGCTACACCTTC. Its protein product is CASSDIPTGNYGYTF.

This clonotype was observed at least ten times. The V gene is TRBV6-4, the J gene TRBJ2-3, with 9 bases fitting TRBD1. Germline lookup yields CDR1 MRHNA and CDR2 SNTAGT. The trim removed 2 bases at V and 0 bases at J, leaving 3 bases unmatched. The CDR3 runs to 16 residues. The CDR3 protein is CASSDGTGHSTDTQYF. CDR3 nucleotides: TGTGCCAGCAGTGACGGGACAGGGCATAGCACAGATACGCAGTATTTT.

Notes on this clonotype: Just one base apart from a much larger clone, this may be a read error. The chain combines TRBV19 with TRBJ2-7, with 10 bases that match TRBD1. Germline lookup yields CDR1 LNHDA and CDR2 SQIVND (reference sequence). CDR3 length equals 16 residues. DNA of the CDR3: TGTGCCAGCTCAAAACGTACCGGGACAGGGGCTGGCGAGCAGCACTTC. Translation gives CASSKRTGTGAGEQHF.

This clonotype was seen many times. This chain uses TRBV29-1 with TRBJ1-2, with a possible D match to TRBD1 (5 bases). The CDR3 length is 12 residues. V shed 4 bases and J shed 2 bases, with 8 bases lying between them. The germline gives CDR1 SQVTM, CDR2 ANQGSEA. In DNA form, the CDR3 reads TGCAGCGTTGGCCAGGGCAACTATGGCTACACCTTC. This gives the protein CSVGQGNYGYTF.